This T cell receptor (beta chain) was recorded in a study of blood T cell repertoires in COVID-19. Across 20 to 25 US areas, participants ranged in age from roughly 18 to 95 years. In the source study's methods: How many nucleated cells were present was estimated from reference gene primer amplification. Sequencing was performed with immunoSEQ multiplex PCR; in TCRdb, only in-frame clones are kept and a portion is missing. V, J and clone size reflect that table, while D and trimming were determined from the DNA. This sample carries about 220,000 clones, 82% of them seen once, and the ten largest clones take 3% to 4%. The V segment lost 3 bases and the J segment 6 bases; nucleotides outside the gene matches: 6. Per germline, CDR1 KGHSH and CDR2 LQKENI. This CDR3 has 16 residues.

Sequencing used PBMCs or T cells enriched from blood (not recorded which). This clonotype was sampled from an older woman who had recovered from COVID-19. The V gene is TRBV18, the J gene TRBJ2-3, with 13 bases identical to TRBD2. CDR3 bases: TGTGCCAGCTCACCCGGGACTAGCGGGGACCTGGATACGCAGTATTTT. It encodes CASSPGTSGDLDTQYF.